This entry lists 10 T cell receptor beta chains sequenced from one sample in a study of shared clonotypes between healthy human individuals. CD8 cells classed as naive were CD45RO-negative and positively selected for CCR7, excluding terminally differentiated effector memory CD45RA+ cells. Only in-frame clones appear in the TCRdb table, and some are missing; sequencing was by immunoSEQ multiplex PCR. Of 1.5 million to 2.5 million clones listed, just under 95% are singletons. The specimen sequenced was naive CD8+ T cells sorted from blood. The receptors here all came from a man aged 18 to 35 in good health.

CDR3 sequence: CAWSVLGIEQYF. In DNA, the CDR3 is TGTGCCTGGAGTGTACTGGGGATCGAGCAGTACTTC. The chain is built from TRBV30 and TRBJ2-7, with no clear D. Between the trimmed V and J ends, which lost 0 bases and 6 bases, there was a span of 9 bases. CDR1 and CDR2 (germline): GTSNPN, SVGIG (reference sequence). The CDR3 length is 12 residues. Complete variable domain (other parts from reference TRBV30 and TRBJ2-7): SQTIHQWPATLVQPVGSPLSLECTVEGTSNPNLYWYRQAAGRGLQLLFYSVGIGQISSEVPQNLSASRPQDRQFILSSKKLLLSDSGFYLCAWSVLGIEQYFGPGTRLTVT.

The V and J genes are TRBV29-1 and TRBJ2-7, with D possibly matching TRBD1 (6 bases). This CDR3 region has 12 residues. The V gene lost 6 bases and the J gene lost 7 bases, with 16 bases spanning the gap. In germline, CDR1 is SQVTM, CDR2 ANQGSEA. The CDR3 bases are TGCAGCGTAGGGTGGGGGCCGTTGGAGCAGTACTTC. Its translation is CSVGWGPLEQYF.

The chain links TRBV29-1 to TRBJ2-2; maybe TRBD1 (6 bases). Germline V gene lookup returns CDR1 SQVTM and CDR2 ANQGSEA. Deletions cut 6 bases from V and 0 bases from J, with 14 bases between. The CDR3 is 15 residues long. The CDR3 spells CSVQGHSSNTGELFF. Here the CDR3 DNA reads TGCAGCGTACAGGGTCATTCGTCGAACACCGGGGAGCTGTTTTTT.

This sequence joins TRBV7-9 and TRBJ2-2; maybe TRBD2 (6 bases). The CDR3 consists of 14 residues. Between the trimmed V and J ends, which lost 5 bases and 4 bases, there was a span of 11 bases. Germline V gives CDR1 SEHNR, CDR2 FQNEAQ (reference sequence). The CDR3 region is CASSPGEATGELFF. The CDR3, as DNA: TGTGCCAGCAGCCCCGGGGAGGCCACCGGGGAGCTGTTTTTT.

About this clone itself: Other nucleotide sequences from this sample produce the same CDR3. The DNA for the CDR3 is TGTGCCAGCAGCTTAGCGGGGGCGACGTACGAGCAGTACTTC. Amino acid sequence: CASSLAGATYEQYF. The rearrangement links TRBV7-9 to TRBJ2-7; maybe TRBD1 (6 bases). Germline loops: CDR1 SEHNR, CDR2 FQNEAQ (reference sequence). The length of the CDR3 is 14 residues. The ends were cut back, 0 bases at V and 4 bases at J, with 10 bases in the middle.

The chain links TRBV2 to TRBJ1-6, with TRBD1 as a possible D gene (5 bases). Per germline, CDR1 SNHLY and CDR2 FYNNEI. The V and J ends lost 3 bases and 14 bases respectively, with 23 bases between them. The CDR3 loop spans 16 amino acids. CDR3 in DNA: TGTGCCAGCAGTGATGGCCGGGACGATCCTAGTGGGGCCCTCCACTTT. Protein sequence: CASSDGRDDPSGALHF. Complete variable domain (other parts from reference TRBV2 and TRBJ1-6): EPEVTQTPSHQVTQMGQEVILRCVPISNHLYFYWYRQILGQKVEFLVSFYNNEISEKSEIFDDQFSVERPDGSNFTLKIRSTKLEDSAMYFCASSDGRDDPSGALHFGNGTRLTVT.

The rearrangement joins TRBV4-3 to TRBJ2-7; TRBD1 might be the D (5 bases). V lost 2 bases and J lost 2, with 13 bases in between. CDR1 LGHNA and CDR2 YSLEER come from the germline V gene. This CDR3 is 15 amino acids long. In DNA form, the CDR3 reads TGCGCCAGCAGCCAATTGGGGCAGGCGCCCTACGAGCAGTACTTC. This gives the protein CASSQLGQAPYEQYF.

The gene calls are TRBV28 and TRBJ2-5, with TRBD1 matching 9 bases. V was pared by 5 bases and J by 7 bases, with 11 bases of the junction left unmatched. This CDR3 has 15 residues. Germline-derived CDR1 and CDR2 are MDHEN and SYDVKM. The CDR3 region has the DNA TGTGCCAGCAGTCCCCCCGGGACAGGGCTAGGGACCCAGTACTTC. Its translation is CASSPPGTGLGTQYF.

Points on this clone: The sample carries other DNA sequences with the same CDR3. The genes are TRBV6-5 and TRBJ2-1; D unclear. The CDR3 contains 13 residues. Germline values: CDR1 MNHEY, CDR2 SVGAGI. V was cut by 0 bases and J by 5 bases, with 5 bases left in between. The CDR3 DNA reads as TGTGCCAGCAGTTACTCGAGAGACAATGAGCAGTTCTTC. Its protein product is CASSYSRDNEQFF.

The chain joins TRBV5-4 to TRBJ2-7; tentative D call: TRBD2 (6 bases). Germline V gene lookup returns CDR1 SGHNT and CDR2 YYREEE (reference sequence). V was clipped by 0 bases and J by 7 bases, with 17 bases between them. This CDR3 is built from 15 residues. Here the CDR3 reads CASSLAGGRGLEQYF. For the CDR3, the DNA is TGTGCCAGCAGCTTGGCCGGGGGTAGGGGCCTAGAGCAGTACTTC.